This T cell receptor beta chain was obtained from a study of blood T cell repertoires in COVID-19. Study overall: The United States, Italy and Spain provided the acute and convalescent COVID-19 samples. In each case, the material was cDNA or gDNA derived from T cells, B-cell-depleted T cells, or PBMCs.

In the authors' workflow: Estimation of nucleated cell counts relied on the amplification of reference gene primers. The table came from immunoSEQ multiplex PCR; TCRdb's copy has only in-frame clones and leaves some out. For V, J and clone size, that table is used; D and trimming come from the DNA. The data hold a few hundred thousand clones, with around 89% observed a single time. The sequencing sample was made of peripheral blood. This clonotype was sampled from a woman aged 30 to 39 who had recovered from COVID-19.

CDR3 DNA sequence: TGTGCCAGCAGCCCGGTAGGGGGCCACGTGGATGGCTACACCTTC. Amino acid sequence: CASSPVGGHVDGYTF. This sequence joins TRBV7-9 and TRBJ1-2; 7 bases agree with TRBD1. CDR3 length equals 15 residues. CDR1 is SEHNR, CDR2 FQNEAQ, per germline (reference sequence). The V segment lost 5 bases and the J segment 6 bases; nucleotides outside the gene matches: 12.